A single T cell receptor (beta chain) is shown here with its context. Its antigen is undetermined. The table came from immunoSEQ multiplex PCR; TCRdb's copy has only in-frame clones and leaves some out. The sample includes 150,000 to 200,000 clones, roughly nine tenths seen only once; the top ten take around a tenth. This specimen comes from a study of cytomegalovirus exposure and HLA in healthy donors. The study, taken as a whole, reports: Subsequent analysis revealed that first-cohort TCR clusters tended to co-occur in the 120 validation repertoires.

The germline CDR1 and CDR2 sequences are SGHRS and YFSETQ. Between the trimmed V and J ends, which lost 1 base and 7 bases, there was a span of 3 bases. The CDR3 has 11 residues. Sample: PBMCs. The rearrangement links TRBV5-1 to TRBJ2-1; no clear D gene. This clonotype was sampled from a woman under 30 in good health and CMV-seropositive. The CDR3 bases are TGCGCCAGCAGCTTGTCTAATGAGCAGTTCTTC. Translation gives CASSLSNEQFF.